The 8 T cell receptor beta chains reported below all come from one sample, sequenced in a study of Ad26.COV2.S vaccination and SARS-CoV-2 variants. Treatment denoted: approximately 18 received Ad26.COV2.S at low or high dose, single or two shots; roughly five received placebo; per-sample allocation not given. Collection of samples fell on day 63 after the first vaccine or placebo injection. Using immunoSEQ multiplex PCR, the repertoire was profiled, and TCRdb retains in-frame clones only, with some absent. The profile shows hundreds of thousands of clones, around 92% of them singletons. Sequencing was performed on peripheral blood, taken in a trial of Ad26.COV2.S vaccine versus placebo. The receptors were gathered from a person aged 18 to 59 who received the Ad26.COV2.S COVID-19 vaccine or a placebo.

The gene calls are TRBV7-9 and TRBJ2-7, with D possibly being TRBD1 (6 bases). The CDR3 runs to 12 residues. The V end lost 3 bases, the J end lost 8 bases, and 11 bases lay between the germline ends. Germline V lookup: CDR1 SEHNR, CDR2 FQNEAQ (reference sequence). The CDR3 DNA follows: TGTGCCAGCAGCTTTAGGGACAAAAAGCAGTACTTC. This encodes CASSFRDKKQYF.

V is TRBV20-1 and J is TRBJ2-5; D is unclear. The CDR3 length is 11 residues. Per germline, CDR1 DFQATT and CDR2 SNEGSKA (reference sequence). Trimming removed 3 bases at V and 4 bases at J, with 6 bases between. CDR3 region: CSASNRETQYF. CDR3 nucleotide sequence: TGCAGTGCTAGTAATCGAGAGACCCAGTACTTC.

The rearrangement links TRBV27 to TRBJ2-3, with 7 bases lining up with TRBD2. V dropped 2 bases and J dropped 5; count of bases not matched to a gene: 13. In germline, CDR1 is MNHEY, CDR2 SMNVEV (reference sequence). CDR3 length equals 17 residues. DNA of the CDR3: TGTGCCAGCAGTTTACTCTGGCGGGGGAGTTCGGGAGATACGCAGTATTTT. Protein sequence: CASSLLWRGSSGDTQYF.

The V gene is TRBV7-2, the J gene TRBJ2-7, with D hard to call. Trimming took off 3 bases at V and 3 bases at J, with 15 bases between the two ends. The CDR3 is 15 residues long. The germline CDR1 and CDR2 sequences are SGHTA and FQGNSA. DNA of the CDR3: TGTGCCAGCAGCTTTCTCGGAACAGCAAGCTACGAGCAGTACTTC. It yields the protein CASSFLGTASYEQYF. Full variable domain (outside the CDR3, taken from reference TRBV7-2 and TRBJ2-7): GAGVSQSPSNKVTEKGKDVELRCDPISGHTALYWYRQSLGQGLEFLIYFQGNSAPDKSGLPSDRFSAERTGGSVSTLTIQRTQQEDSAVYLCASSFLGTASYEQYFGPGTRLTVT.

The rearrangement uses TRBV5-4 and TRBJ2-7, with 7 bases fitting TRBD1. Germline CDR1 and CDR2: SGHNT and YYREEE (reference sequence). This CDR3 spans 13 amino acids. V shed 5 bases, J shed 2 bases, and the junction held 4 bases outside the gene matches. The CDR3 DNA reads as TGTGCCAGCAGACCCGGACAGGCCTACGAGCAGTACTTC. Translating gives CASRPGQAYEQYF.

There are a few counts of this clone. The chain recombines TRBV25-1 with TRBJ2-2, with 8 positions matching TRBD2. Looked up from germline, CDR1 is MGHDK and CDR2 is SYGVNS. J gave up 5 bases and V 8 bases, and 7 bases lay outside the gene matches. The length of the CDR3 is 14 residues. The CDR3 region is CASGSGRDTGELFF. As DNA, the CDR3 is TGTGCCAGCGGGAGCGGGAGAGATACCGGGGAGCTGTTTTTT.

The rearrangement uses TRBV6-5 and TRBJ1-6; D is unclear. Trimming removed 2 bases from V and 7 bases from J, with 12 bases in between. From germline, CDR1 is MNHEY and CDR2 SVGAGI. The CDR3 sequence is 15 residues long. In DNA form, the CDR3 reads TGTGCCAGCAGTTACCGGGGAATAAAAAATTCACCCCTCCACTTT. This sequence encodes CASSYRGIKNSPLHF.

This clone has ten or more counts. The rearrangement uses TRBV3-1 (or the pseudogene TRBV3-2) and TRBJ2-2, with 9 positions matching TRBD2. Per the germline V gene, CDR1 is LGHDT and CDR2 is YNNKEL (reference sequence). V shed 2 bases and J 6 bases; nucleotides not matched to a gene: 10. The CDR3 is made up of 17 amino acids. The CDR3 sequence: CASSQRPGLAQAGELFF. CDR3 in DNA: TGTGCCAGCAGCCAACGGCCCGGACTAGCGCAGGCCGGGGAGCTGTTTTTT.